This T cell receptor beta chain was recorded in a study of T-cell reconstitution after alpha-beta-depleted transplantation in children. Study-level points and caveats: Reportedly, alpha-beta T cells present about two months post-transplant originated from several hundred expanded clones of graft origin. Diversity and T-cell counts at one year after transplant derived mostly from new T cells.

Using unique molecular identifiers, the investigators prepared the TCRbeta library. Each CDR3 protein is one row after TCRdb ran MiXCR on the PCR reads. This table has hundreds of thousands of distinct CDR3 sequences, under 13% appearing once. This clonotype was seen repeatedly, ten times or more. Its cognate antigen is unknown. The specimen was PBMCs, collected before TCRalphabeta/CD19-depleted stem cell transplant. This receptor was obtained from a child under three years old with acute myeloid leukemia, due to receive a stem cell transplant.

The CDR3: CASSMISPSGANVLTF. The DNA of the CDR3 is TGTGCCAGTAGTATGATCTCTCCCTCTGGGGCCAACGTCCTGACTTTC. This rearrangement joins TRBV19 to TRBJ2-6; D unresolved. The CDR3 consists of 16 residues. V was shortened by 3 bases and J by 0 bases, with 9 bases between the two germline ends. In germline, CDR1 is LNHDA, CDR2 SQIVND (reference sequence).